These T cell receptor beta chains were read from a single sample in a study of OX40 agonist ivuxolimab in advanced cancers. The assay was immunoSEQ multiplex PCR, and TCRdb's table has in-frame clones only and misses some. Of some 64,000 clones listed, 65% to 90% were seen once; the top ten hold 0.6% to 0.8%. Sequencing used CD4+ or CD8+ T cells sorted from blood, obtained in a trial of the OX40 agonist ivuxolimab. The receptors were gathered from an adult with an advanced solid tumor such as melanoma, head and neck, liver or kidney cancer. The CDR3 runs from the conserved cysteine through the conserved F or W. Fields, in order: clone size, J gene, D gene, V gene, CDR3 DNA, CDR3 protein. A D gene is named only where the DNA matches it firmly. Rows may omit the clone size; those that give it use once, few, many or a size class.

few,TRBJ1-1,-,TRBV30,TGTGCCTGCCGGAACACTGAAGCTTTCTTT,CACRNTEAFF
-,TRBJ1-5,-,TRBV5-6,TGTGCCAGCAGCTTGACGGGCAATCAGCCCCAGCATTTT,CASSLTGNQPQHF
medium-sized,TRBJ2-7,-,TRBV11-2,TGTGCCAGCAGTCTTCGGGACGGCTACGAGCAGTACTTC,CASSLRDGYEQYF
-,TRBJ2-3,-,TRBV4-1,TGCGCCAGCAGCCCCGGACTAAGGGGAGATACGCAGTATTTT,CASSPGLRGDTQYF
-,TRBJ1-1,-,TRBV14,TGTGCCAGCCGGGCGGGGATAAACACTGAAGCTTTCTTT,CASRAGINTEAFF
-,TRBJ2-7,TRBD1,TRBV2,TGTGCCAGCGCACAGGGGGCTCGCGAGCAGTACTTC,CASAQGAREQYF
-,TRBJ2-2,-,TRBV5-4,TGTGCCAGCAGCTTGGGCCGCGGTGGCACCGGGGAGCTGTTTTTT,CASSLGRGGTGELFF
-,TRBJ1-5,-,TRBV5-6,TGTGCCAGCAGCTTGGGGGGTGGGGATCAGCCCCAGCATTTT,CASSLGGGDQPQHF
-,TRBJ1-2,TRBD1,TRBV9,TGTGCCAGCAGCGTTGACACAGGGGGCGCCTATGGCTACACCTTC,CASSVDTGGAYGYTF
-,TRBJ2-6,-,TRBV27,TGTGCCAGCACCTCTGCCGGGGCCAACGTCCTGACTTTC,CASTSAGANVLTF
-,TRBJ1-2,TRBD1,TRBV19,TGTGCCAGTAGAATAGGGACAGGCCCCTATGGCTACACCTTC,CASRIGTGPYGYTF
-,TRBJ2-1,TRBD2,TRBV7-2,TGTGCCAGCAGCTTAGAGCTGACGGGAGGAGTTAGGAATGAGCAGTTCTTC,CASSLELTGGVRNEQFF
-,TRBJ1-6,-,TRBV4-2,TGTGCCAGCAGCTGGGGTAAGGATAATTCACCCCTCCACTTT,CASSWGKDNSPLHF
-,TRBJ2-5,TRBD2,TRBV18,TGTGCCAGCTCACCAATGGGCGGGGGAGAGACCCAGTACTTC,CASSPMGGGETQYF
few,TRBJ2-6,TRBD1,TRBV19,TGTGCCAGTACCAAACAACCTGGGACAGGGTCTGGGGCCAACGTCCTGACTTTC,CASTKQPGTGSGANVLTF
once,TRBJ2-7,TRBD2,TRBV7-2,TGTGCCAGCAGCTACCGGACTAGCGGGGTGAGCTCCTACGAGCAGTACTTC,CASSYRTSGVSSYEQYF
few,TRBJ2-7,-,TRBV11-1,TGTGCCAGCAGCCTTGGGGACGGCAATCCCTACGAGCAGTACTTC,CASSLGDGNPYEQYF
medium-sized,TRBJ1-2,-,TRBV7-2,TGTGCCAGCAGCTTACTGCCCGGGGGCTACACCTTC,CASSLLPGGYTF
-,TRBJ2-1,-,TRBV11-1,TGTGCCAGCAGCCAAAGGCCTGGGACTTACAATGAGCAGTTCTTC,CASSQRPGTYNEQFF
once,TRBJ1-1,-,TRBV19,TGTGCCAGTAGACCCCCCACGGTCGTGACTGAAGCTTTCTTT,CASRPPTVVTEAFF
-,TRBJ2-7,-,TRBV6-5,TGTGCCAGCAGTTTAGCGCGGGACACCCCCGTTTACGAGCAGTACTTC,CASSLARDTPVYEQYF
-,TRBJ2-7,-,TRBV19,TGTGCCAGTAGTCCAAACGGGTTCTTCTACGAGCAGTACTTC,CASSPNGFFYEQYF
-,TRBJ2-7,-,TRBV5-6,TGTGCCAGCAGCTTCCCAGGTGTCTACGAGCAGTACTTC,CASSFPGVYEQYF
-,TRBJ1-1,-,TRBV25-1,TGTGCCAGCAGTGAATCTGCCGTTGTGAACACTGAAGCTTTCTTT,CASSESAVVNTEAFF
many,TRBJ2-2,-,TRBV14,TGTGCCAGCAGCCAAGTCTCCGGGGAGCTGTTTTTT,CASSQVSGELFF
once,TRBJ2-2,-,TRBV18,TGTGCCAGCTCAGATCTAGCGAACACCGGGGAGCTGTTTTTT,CASSDLANTGELFF
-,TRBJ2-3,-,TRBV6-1,TGTGCCAGCAGTGAATCGGTGTTCGGCGGAAGCACAGATACGCAGTATTTT,CASSESVFGGSTDTQYF
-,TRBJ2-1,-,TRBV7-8,TGTGCCAGCAGCCCCCTTAGGAACAATGAGCAGTTCTTC,CASSPLRNNEQFF
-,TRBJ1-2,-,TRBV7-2,TGTGCCAGCAGCTTAGAACCCGCCGGTAACTATGGCTACACCTTC,CASSLEPAGNYGYTF
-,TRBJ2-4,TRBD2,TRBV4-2,TGTGCCAGCAGCCAAGATCAGCGGGACGGTCGGAACATTCAGTACTTC,CASSQDQRDGRNIQYF
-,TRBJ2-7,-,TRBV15,TGTGCCACCAGCGGACGCAGGGTACGGACCTACGAGCAGTACTTC,CATSGRRVRTYEQYF
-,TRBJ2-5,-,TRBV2,TGTGCCAGCAGTCCGGGTGGGTTCGGAGAGACCCAGTACTTC,CASSPGGFGETQYF
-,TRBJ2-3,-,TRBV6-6,TGTGCCAGCAGTTATTCCGGGACTCCCAGCACAGATACGCAGTATTTT,CASSYSGTPSTDTQYF
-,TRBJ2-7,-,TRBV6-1,TGTGCCAGCAGTGAATACCTTGAGTTCCACGGCTACGAGCAGTACTTC,CASSEYLEFHGYEQYF
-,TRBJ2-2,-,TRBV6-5,TGTGCTAACCATACGGGGCCTAAGAACACCGGGGAGCTGTTTTTT,CANHTGPKNTGELFF
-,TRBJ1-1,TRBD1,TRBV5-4,TGTGCCAGCAGAGTGGACAGGATGAACACTGAAGCTTTCTTT,CASRVDRMNTEAFF
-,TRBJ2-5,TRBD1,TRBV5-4,TGTGCCAGCAGCTCCGGGACAGGGGGCTGGTGGGAGACCCAGTACTTC,CASSSGTGGWWETQYF
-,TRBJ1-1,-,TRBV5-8,TGTGCCAGCAGCTTCGCGACGGGGAACACTGAAGCTTTCTTT,CASSFATGNTEAFF
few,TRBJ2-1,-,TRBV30,TGTGCCTGGAGTCGAGTGCAGCAGTTCTTC,CAWSRVQQFF
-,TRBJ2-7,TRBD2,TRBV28,TGTGCCAGCAGTTTAGGGGGGGATATAAGGGAGTACTTC,CASSLGGDIREYF
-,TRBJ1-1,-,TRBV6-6,TGTGCCAGCAGTTACGGCAGGGCGACCACTGAAGCTTTCTTT,CASSYGRATTEAFF
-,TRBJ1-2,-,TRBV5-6,TGTGCCAGCAGCTTCCGGACACGGCCGGGGCGCGGCTACACCTTC,CASSFRTRPGRGYTF
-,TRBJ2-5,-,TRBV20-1,TGCAGTGCCGTAGGGGGGGAGACCCAGTACTTC,CSAVGGETQYF
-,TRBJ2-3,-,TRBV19,TGTGCCAGGACCATTAATACGCAGTATTTT,CARTINTQYF
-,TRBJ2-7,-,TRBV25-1,TGTGCCAGCAGTGAAAGGACACCCCAGGGGAGCGAGCAGTACTTC,CASSERTPQGSEQYF
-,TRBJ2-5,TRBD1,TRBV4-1,TGCGCCAGCAGCCAGGGGGACAGGGCGAGGACCCAGTACTTC,CASSQGDRARTQYF
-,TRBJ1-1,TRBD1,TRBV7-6,TGTGCCAGCAGCTTAGGCCGACAGGGTTCAATGTACACTGAAGCTTTCTTT,CASSLGRQGSMYTEAFF
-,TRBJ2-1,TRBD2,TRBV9,TGTGCCAGCAGCGTACTCGGGGGGAGCTCCTACAATGAGCAGTTCTTC,CASSVLGGSSYNEQFF
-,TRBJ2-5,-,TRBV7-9,TGTGCCAGCAGCTTATATCAAGGGAGACAGTACTTC,CASSLYQGRQYF
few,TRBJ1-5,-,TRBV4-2,TGTGCCAGCAGCCAAGGGGCATTAAGCAATCAGCCCCAGCATTTT,CASSQGALSNQPQHF